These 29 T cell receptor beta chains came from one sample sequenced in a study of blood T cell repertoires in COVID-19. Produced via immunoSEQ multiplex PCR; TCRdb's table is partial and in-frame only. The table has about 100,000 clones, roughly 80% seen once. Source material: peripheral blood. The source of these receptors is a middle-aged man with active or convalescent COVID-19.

The DNA of the CDR3 is TGTGCCAGCAGCTTGGCCGGAGCAGGGGGTGGTGAAAAACTGTTTTTT. Its translation is CASSLAGAGGGEKLFF. The rearrangement links TRBV5-8 to TRBJ1-4; 7 bases fit TRBD1. This CDR3 has 16 residues. In germline, CDR1 is SGHTS, CDR2 YDEGEE. V shed 0 bases and J 7 bases; nucleotides not matched to a gene: 9.

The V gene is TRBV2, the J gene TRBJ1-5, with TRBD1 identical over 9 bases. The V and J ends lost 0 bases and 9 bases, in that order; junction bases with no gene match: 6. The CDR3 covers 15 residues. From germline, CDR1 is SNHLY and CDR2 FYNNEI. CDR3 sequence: CASSEAWGQGLPQHF. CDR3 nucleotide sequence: TGTGCCAGCAGTGAAGCCTGGGGACAGGGCTTGCCCCAGCATTTT. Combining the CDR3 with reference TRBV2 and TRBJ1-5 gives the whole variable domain EPEVTQTPSHQVTQMGQEVILRCVPISNHLYFYWYRQILGQKVEFLVSFYNNEISEKSEIFDDQFSVERPDGSNFTLKIRSTKLEDSAMYFCASSEAWGQGLPQHFGDGTRLSIL.

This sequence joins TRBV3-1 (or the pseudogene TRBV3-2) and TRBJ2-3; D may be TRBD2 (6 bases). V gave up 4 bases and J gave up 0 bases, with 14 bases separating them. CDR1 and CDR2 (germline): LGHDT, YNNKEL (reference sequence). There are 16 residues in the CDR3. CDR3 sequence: CASSLGSGLSTDTQYF. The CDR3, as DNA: TGTGCCAGCAGCCTTGGGAGCGGGTTGAGCACAGATACGCAGTATTTT.

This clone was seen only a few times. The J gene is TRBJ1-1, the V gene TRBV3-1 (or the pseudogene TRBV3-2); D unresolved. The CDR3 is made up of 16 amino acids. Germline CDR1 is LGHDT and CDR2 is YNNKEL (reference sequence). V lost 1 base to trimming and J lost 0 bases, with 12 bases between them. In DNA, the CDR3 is TGTGCCAGCAGCCAAGGTTTCGGAGAACTGAACACTGAAGCTTTCTTT. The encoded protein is CASSQGFGELNTEAFF.

CDR3 DNA sequence: TGTGCCAGTTCCAATTATGGCTACACCTTC. This gives the protein CASSNYGYTF. The chain has TRBV25-1 and TRBJ1-2; D ambiguous. Trimming removed 9 bases from V and 5 bases from J, with 7 bases in between. The CDR3 has 10 residues. CDR1 and CDR2 (germline): MGHDK, SYGVNS.

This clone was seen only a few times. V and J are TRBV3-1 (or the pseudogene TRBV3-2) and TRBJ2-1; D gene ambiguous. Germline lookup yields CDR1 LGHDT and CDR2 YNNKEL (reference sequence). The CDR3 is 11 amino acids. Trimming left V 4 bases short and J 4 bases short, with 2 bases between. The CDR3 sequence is CASSLYNEQFF. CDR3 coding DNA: TGTGCCAGCAGCCTATACAATGAGCAGTTCTTC.

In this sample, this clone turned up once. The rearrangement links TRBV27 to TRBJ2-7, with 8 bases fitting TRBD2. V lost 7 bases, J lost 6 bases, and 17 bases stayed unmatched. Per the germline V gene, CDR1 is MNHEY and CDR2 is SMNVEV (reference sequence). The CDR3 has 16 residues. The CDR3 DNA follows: TGTGCCAGCATCAACGCTTCGGGGGCGGGAGGACCCGAGCAGTACTTC. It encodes CASINASGAGGPEQYF.

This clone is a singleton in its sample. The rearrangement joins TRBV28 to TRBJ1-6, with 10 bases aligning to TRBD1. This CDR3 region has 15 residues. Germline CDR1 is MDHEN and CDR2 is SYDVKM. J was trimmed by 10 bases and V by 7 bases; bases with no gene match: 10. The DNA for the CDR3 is TGTGCCAGCACCTTCGGGACAGGGGTCCCATCACCCCTCCACTTT. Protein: CASTFGTGVPSPLHF. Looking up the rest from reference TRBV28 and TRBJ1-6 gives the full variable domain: DVKVTQSSRYLVKRTGEKVFLECVQDMDHENMFWYRQDPGLGLRLIYFSYDVKMKEKGDIPEGYSVSREKKERFSLILESASTNQTSMYLCASTFGTGVPSPLHFGNGTRLTVT.

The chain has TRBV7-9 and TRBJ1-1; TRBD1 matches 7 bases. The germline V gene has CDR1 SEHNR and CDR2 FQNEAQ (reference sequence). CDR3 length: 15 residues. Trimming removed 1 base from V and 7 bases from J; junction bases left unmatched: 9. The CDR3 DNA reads TGTGCCAGCAGCTTAGTGCGAGGGGGCGAGGGTGAAGCTTTCTTT. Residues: CASSLVRGGEGEAFF.

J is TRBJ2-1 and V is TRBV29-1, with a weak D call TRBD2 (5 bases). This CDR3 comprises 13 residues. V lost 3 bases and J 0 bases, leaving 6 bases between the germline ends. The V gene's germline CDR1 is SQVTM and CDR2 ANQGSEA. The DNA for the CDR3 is TGCAGCGTTGAGCGGGCCTCCTACAATGAGCAGTTCTTC. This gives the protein CSVERASYNEQFF.

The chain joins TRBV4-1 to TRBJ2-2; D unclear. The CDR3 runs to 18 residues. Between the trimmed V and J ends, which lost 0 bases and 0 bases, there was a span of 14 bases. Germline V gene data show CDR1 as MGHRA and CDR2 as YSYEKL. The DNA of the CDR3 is TGCGCCAGCAGCCAAGACTGGTCAGAAACAACGAACACCGGGGAGCTGTTTTTT. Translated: CASSQDWSETTNTGELFF.

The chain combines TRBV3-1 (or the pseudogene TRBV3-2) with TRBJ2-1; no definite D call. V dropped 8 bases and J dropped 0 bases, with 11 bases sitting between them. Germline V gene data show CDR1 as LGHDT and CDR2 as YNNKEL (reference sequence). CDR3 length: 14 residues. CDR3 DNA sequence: TGTGCCAGCTCTTTTGTGAGCTCCTACAATGAGCAGTTCTTC. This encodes CASSFVSSYNEQFF.

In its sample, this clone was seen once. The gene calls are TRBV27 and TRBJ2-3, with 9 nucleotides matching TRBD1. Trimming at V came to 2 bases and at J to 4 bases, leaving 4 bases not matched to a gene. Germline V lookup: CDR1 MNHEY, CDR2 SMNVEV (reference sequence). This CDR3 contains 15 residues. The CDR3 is CASSLGTGIADTQYF. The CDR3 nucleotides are TGTGCCAGCAGTTTAGGGACAGGGATCGCAGATACGCAGTATTTT.

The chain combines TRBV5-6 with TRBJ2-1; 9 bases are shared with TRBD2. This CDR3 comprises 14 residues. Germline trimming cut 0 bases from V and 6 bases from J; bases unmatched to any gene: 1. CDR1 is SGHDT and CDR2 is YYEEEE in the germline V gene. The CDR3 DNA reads TGTGCCAGCAGCTTGGTAGCGGGAGTCAATGAGCAGTTCTTC. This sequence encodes CASSLVAGVNEQFF.

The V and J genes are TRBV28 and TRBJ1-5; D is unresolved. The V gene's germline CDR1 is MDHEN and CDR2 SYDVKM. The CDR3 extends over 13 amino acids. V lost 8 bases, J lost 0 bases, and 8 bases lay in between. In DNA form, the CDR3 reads TGTGCCAGCTTCCAGGATAGCAATCAGCCCCAGCATTTT. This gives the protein CASFQDSNQPQHF.

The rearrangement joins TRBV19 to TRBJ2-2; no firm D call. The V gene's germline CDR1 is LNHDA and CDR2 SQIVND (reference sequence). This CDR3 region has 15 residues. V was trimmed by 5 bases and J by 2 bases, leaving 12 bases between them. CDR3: CASSRSSVNTGELFF. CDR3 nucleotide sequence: TGTGCCAGTAGTCGAAGTAGTGTCAACACCGGGGAGCTGTTTTTT. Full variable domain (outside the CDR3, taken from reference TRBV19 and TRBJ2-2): DGGITQSPKYLFRKEGQNVTLSCEQNLNHDAMYWYRQDPGQGLRLIYYSQIVNDFQKGDIAEGYSVSREKKESFPLTVTSAQKNPTAFYLCASSRSSVNTGELFFGEGSRLTVL.

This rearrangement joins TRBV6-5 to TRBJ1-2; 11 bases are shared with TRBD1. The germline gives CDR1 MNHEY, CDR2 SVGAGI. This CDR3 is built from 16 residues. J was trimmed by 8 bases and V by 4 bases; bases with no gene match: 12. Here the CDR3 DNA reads TGTGCCAGCAGTTTCGAGCGCGGACAGGGGGCGGAAGGCTACACCTTC. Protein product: CASSFERGQGAEGYTF.

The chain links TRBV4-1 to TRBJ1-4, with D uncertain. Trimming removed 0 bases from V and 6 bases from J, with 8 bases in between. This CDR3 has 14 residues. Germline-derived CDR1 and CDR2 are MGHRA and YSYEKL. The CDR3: CASSQDPADEKLFF. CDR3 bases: TGCGCCAGCAGCCAAGACCCCGCGGATGAAAAACTGTTTTTT.

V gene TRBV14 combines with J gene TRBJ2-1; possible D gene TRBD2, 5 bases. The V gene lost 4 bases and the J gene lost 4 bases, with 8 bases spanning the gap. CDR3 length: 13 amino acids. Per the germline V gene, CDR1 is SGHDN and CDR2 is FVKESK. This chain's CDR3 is CASSPGLYNEQFF. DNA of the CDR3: TGTGCCAGCAGCCCAGGACTGTACAATGAGCAGTTCTTC. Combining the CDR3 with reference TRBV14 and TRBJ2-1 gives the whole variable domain EAGVTQFPSHSVIEKGQTVTLRCDPISGHDNLYWYRRVMGKEIKFLLHFVKESKQDESGMPNNRFLAERTGGTYSTLKVQPAELEDSGVYFCASSPGLYNEQFFGPGTRLTVL.

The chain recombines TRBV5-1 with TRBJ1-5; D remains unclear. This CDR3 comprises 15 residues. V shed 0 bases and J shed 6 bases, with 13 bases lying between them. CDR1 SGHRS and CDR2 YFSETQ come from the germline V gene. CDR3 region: CASSLVAGNSQPQHF. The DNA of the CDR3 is TGCGCCAGCAGCTTGGTAGCGGGTAATAGTCAGCCCCAGCATTTT.

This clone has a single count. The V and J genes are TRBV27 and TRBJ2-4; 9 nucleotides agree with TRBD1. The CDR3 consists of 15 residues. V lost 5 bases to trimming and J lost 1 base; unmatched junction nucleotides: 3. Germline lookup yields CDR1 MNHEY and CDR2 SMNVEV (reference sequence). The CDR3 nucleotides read TGTGCCAGCAGTCACAGGGGGCCTGCCAAAAACATTCAGTACTTC. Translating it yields CASSHRGPAKNIQYF.

The CDR3 nucleotides are TGTGCCAGCAGGCCCGGACTAGCGGGTGGTTGCTGGGCCTACGAGCAGTACTTC. This codes for CASRPGLAGGCWAYEQYF. The chain is built from TRBV21-1 and TRBJ2-7; no DNA check was done on the table's D call, TRBD2. TRBV21-1 is a recognized pseudogene. CDR3 length: 18 residues.

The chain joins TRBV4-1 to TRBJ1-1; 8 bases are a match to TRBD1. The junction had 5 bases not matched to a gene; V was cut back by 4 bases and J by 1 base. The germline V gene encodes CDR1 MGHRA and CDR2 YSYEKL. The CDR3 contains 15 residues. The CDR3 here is CASSPKTGANTEAFF. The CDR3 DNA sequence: TGCGCCAGCAGCCCTAAGACAGGGGCGAACACTGAAGCTTTCTTT.

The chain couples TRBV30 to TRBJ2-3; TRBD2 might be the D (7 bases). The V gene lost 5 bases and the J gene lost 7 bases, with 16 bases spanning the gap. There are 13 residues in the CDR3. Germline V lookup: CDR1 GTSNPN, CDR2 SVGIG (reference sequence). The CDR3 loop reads CAWGGGRGYTQYF. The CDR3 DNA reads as TGTGCCTGGGGGGGCGGGAGAGGGTATACGCAGTATTTT.

The CDR3 coding sequence is TGTGCCAGCAGCGTAGTGGACATTGAAGCTTTCTTT. Its protein is CASSVVDIEAFF. V and J are TRBV9 and TRBJ1-1, with D possibly being TRBD1 (5 bases). The CDR3 covers 12 residues. The germline V and J ends were trimmed by 0 bases and 7 bases, with 7 bases remaining between them. In germline, CDR1 is SGDLS, CDR2 YYNGEE. Full variable domain (rest looked up from reference TRBV9 and TRBJ1-1): DSGVTQTPKHLITATGQRVTLRCSPRSGDLSVYWYQQSLDQGLQFLIQYYNGEERAKGNILERFSAQQFPDLHSELNLSSLELGDSALYFCASSVVDIEAFFGQGTRLTVV.

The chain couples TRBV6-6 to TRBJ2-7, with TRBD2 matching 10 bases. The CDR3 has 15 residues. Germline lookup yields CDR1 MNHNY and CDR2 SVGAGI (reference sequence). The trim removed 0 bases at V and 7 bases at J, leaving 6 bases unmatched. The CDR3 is CASSYSSSGRGEQYF. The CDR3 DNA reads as TGTGCCAGCAGTTACTCGTCCAGCGGGAGGGGAGAGCAGTACTTC.

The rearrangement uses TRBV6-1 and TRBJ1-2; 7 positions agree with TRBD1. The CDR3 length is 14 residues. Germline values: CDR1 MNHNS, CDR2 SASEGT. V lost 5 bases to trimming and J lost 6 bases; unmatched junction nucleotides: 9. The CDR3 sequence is CASSHLGQANGYTF. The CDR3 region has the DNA TGTGCCAGCAGTCACCTTGGACAGGCCAATGGCTACACCTTC.

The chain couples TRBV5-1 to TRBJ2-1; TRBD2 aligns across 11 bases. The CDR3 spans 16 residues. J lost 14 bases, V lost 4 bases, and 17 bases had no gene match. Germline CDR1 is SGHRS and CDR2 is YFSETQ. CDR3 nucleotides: TGCGCCAGCAGCCTTATGACCGGGACTAGCGGCTACGAAGAGTTCTTC. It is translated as CASSLMTGTSGYEEFF.

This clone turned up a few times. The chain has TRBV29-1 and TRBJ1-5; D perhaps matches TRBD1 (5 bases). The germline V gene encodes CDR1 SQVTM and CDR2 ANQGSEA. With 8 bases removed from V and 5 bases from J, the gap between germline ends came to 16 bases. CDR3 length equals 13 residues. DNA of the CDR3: TGCAGCTCCGGGGAGGGGAGAGATCAGCCCCAGCATTTT. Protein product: CSSGEGRDQPQHF.